These T cell receptor beta chains were read from a single sample in a study of cytomegalovirus exposure and HLA in healthy donors. Assay used: immunoSEQ multiplex PCR; TCRdb lists only in-frame clones, some missing. The profile shows about 180,000 clones, approximately 82% of them singletons. Sequencing was carried out using PBMCs. These TCRs come from a girl aged 2 to 10 in good health and CMV-seropositive. Each CDR3 is given without its conserved first and last residue. Not every row has a clone size; where given, it reads once, few, many or a size class.

clone_size	v_call	j_call	cdr3_aa
few	TRBV7-9	TRBJ2-7	ASSPTSGSYEQY
-	TRBV10-1	TRBJ2-3	ASSDLLAGGLDTQY
-	TRBV14	TRBJ1-1	ASSQRTGFRDTEAF
many	TRBV19	TRBJ1-5	ASRRTTSNQPQH
once	TRBV6-5	TRBJ2-1	ASSPLAGVLTEQF
-	TRBV5-6	TRBJ2-1	ASSFITSGFNEQF
few	TRBV5-1	TRBJ2-7	ASSLENRGNEQY
-	TRBV28	TRBJ2-5	ASSLFRQGTQETQY
-	TRBV25-1	TRBJ2-1	ASSTSDLSYNEQF
once	TRBV27	TRBJ2-7	ASSLLGLAEASYEQY
-	TRBV4-2	TRBJ2-7	ASSQVVQGAEQY
once	TRBV29-1	TRBJ2-7	SVVGISYEQY
-	TRBV29-1	TRBJ2-7	SVGVLAYEQY
-	TRBV25-1	TRBJ2-2	ASSDGWRQKNNTGELF
-	TRBV5-4	TRBJ2-3	ASSPPGTSVTDTQY
once	TRBV9	TRBJ1-3	ASSVTPGGSGNTIY
few	TRBV2	TRBJ2-6	ASKGTGEGSGANVLT
-	TRBV4-1	TRBJ2-5	ASSQDFRRQETQY
-	TRBV2	TRBJ1-3	ASTPSGNTIY
-	TRBV19	TRBJ2-5	ASSSGQGVMETQY
-	TRBV6-5	TRBJ2-1	ASTRVPGEQF
once	TRBV28	TRBJ1-5	ASSSGDRSNQPQH
-	TRBV29-1	TRBJ2-1	SVDAQGAHNEQF
few	TRBV4-1	TRBJ2-7	ASSLGTYYEQY
-	TRBV2	TRBJ1-2	ASSEALRQDGYT
once	TRBV25-1	TRBJ2-2	ASREGKLPNTGELF
few	TRBV2	TRBJ2-7	ASSAGGGYEQY
-	TRBV11-2	TRBJ2-7	ASSQASGNYYEQY
-	TRBV28	TRBJ2-7	ASTSPYEQY
-	TRBV6-1	TRBJ2-2	AGQGSGELF
-	TRBV5-1	TRBJ2-3	ASSLGRSTDTQY
-	TRBV11-3	TRBJ2-7	ASSPTRGEQY
-	TRBV4-2	TRBJ2-1	ASSQGRTSGGWGQF
once	TRBV10-3	TRBJ2-7	AISGKGGAYEQY
-	TRBV5-4	TRBJ2-7	ASTPRPGTGDYEQY
-	TRBV30	TRBJ1-6	AWSLAGDNSPLH
-	TRBV20-1	TRBJ2-7	SSGHDYEQY
-	TRBV11-1	TRBJ1-1	ASSPHLGAESTEAF
-	TRBV5-4	TRBJ2-7	ASSSTIAGGKSYEQY
-	TRBV2	TRBJ2-7	ASRQGHYEQY
-	TRBV6-1	TRBJ2-7	ASSEATDTYYEQY
-	TRBV5-4	TRBJ2-1	ASSLLGSGRAIEQF
-	TRBV5-1	TRBJ1-1	ASSLDWNTEAF
-	TRBV2	TRBJ2-2	ASSAGQHTGELF
-	TRBV15	TRBJ1-2	ATSRDRDRGGYT
once	TRBV21-1	TRBJ2-3	ASSKEEVGGREDTQY
-	TRBV11-3	TRBJ2-3	ASSLRLAGGTDTQY
-	TRBV6-5	TRBJ2-5	ASSSSSGTGETQY
-	TRBV6-1	TRBJ2-5	ASSELGESETQY
few	TRBV4-2	TRBJ2-7	ASSQEGLAGYEQY
-	TRBV6-5	TRBJ1-5	ASSYQGGVLGPQH
-	TRBV5-1	TRBJ2-7	ASSTQGPTSYEQY
-	TRBV2	TRBJ2-3	ASTLGLAEITDTQY
-	TRBV4-2	-	ASSQGDGTDSYEQY
-	TRBV15	TRBJ1-4	ATRRRVEKLF